The clone carrying this TCR beta chain was observed at least ten times. The sample belongs to a study of T cells in Graves' hyperthyroidism and ophthalmopathy. RNA transcripts provided the source from which TCR beta CDR3 regions were amplified. First-round RT-PCR with HTBI primers amplified the TCR CDR3 region. One entry per CDR3 protein, called by TCRdb with MiXCR from the multiplex PCR reads. The profile shows fewer than 300,000 distinct CDR3 sequences, less than 30% of them singletons. Uncontrolled infection, other autoimmune disease, pregnancy or lactation disqualified patients from enrolment. Based on clinical symptoms, serum thyroxine and TRAb, thyroid ultrasound and orbital computed tomography, diagnoses were reached. The blood specimen was taken at initial hyperthyroidism diagnosis, before any ophthalmopathy symptoms. More than 8 ml fresh peripheral blood yielded the PBMCs. The sequenced material came from blood. This TCR was recovered from a man in his forties with Graves' hyperthyroidism that later progressed to Graves' ophthalmopathy.

CDR3 amino acids: CASSLSGGGTEAFF. DNA for the CDR3: TGTGCCAGCAGTTTATCGGGAGGAGGCACTGAAGCTTTCTTT. V usage is TRBV28 and J usage is TRBJ1-1; no clear D gene. The germline V and J ends were trimmed by 1 base and 4 bases, with 10 bases remaining between them. From germline, CDR1 is MDHEN and CDR2 SYDVKM. The CDR3 runs 14 residues.